The text below deals with one T cell receptor (beta chain). This sample was taken from a study of beta chain features in type 1 diabetes. Trimming cost V 6 bases and J 6 bases, with 11 bases left between them. This CDR3 contains 12 residues. Germline CDR1 KGHSH, CDR2 LQKENI. The authors obtained over 98% purity in all sorted populations. The sequenced template was cDNA made from the entire isolated RNA. Profiling relied on immunoSEQ multiplex PCR, and the TCRdb table lists in-frame clones only, not all of them. The repertoire consists of 350,000 or so clones, with 20% occurring once and the leading ten covering about 0.044%.

V usage is TRBV18 and J usage is TRBJ2-5, with a weak D call TRBD1 (6 bases). The sample consisted of naive CD4+ T cells from blood. This TCR derives from a woman aged 18-29 years in good health. The CDR3 nucleotides are TGTGCCAGCTCGCAGGGGTCGAAGACCCAGTACTTC. As protein: CASSQGSKTQYF.